A selection of T cell receptor beta chains follows, all from one sample in a study of beta chain features in type 1 diabetes. Data came from immunoSEQ multiplex PCR; TCRdb stores just in-frame clones and leaves some out. The sample shows fewer than 550,000 clones, roughly 11% of them seen only once. The specimen sequenced was naive CD4+ T cells from blood. The source of these receptors is a woman aged 18-29 years in good health. CDR3s include the opening cysteine and the closing phenylalanine or tryptophan. Each record gives: D gene, clone size, J gene, V gene, CDR3 protein, CDR3 DNA. D genes are given only for firm matches. Clone size is given for some rows only: seen once, a few or many times, or a class if the clone is expanded.

>NA|NA|TRBJ1-1|TRBV29-1
CSVCKYQTGTEAFF
TGCAGCGTTTGTAAGTACCAAACTGGCACTGAAGCTTTCTTT
>NA|few|TRBJ2-3|TRBV28
CASSYDPSTDTQYF
TGTGCCAGCAGCTACGATCCTAGCACAGATACGCAGTATTTT
>TRBD1|few|TRBJ2-3|TRBV2
CASSVDRTRTDTQYF
TGTGCCAGCAGTGTGGACAGGACACGCACAGATACGCAGTATTTT
>NA|few|TRBJ1-2|TRBV20-1
CSARGSYGYTF
TGCAGTGCTAGGGGCAGCTATGGCTACACCTTC
>NA|few|TRBJ1-1|TRBV19
CARGPVEAFF
TGTGCCAGAGGGCCCGTTGAAGCTTTCTTT
>NA|few|TRBJ1-2|TRBV7-9
CASSLVYVSLGYTF
TGTGCCAGCAGCTTAGTTTACGTATCTCTCGGCTACACCTTC
>TRBD1|NA|TRBJ2-3|TRBV29-1
CSVRGGSTDTQYF
TGCAGCGTGAGAGGGGGCAGCACAGATACGCAGTATTTT
>NA|NA|TRBJ2-6|TRBV28
CASSLEGSGANVLTF
TGTGCCAGCAGTTTGGAGGGCTCTGGGGCCAACGTCCTGACTTTC
>TRBD1|few|TRBJ2-1|TRBV5-1
CASSLVGQGSNEQFF
TGCGCCAGCAGCTTGGTTGGACAGGGAAGCAATGAGCAGTTCTTC
>NA|few|TRBJ2-7|TRBV25-1
CASSAGWDYEQYF
TGTGCCAGCAGTGCCGGTTGGGATTACGAGCAGTACTTC
>TRBD2|NA|TRBJ2-5|TRBV5-4
CASRSRDYQETQYF
TGTGCCAGCAGGAGCAGGGACTATCAAGAGACCCAGTACTTC
>NA|few|TRBJ2-6|TRBV9
CASSTLGVLPSGANVLTF
TGTGCCAGCAGCACCCTGGGGGTTCTCCCCTCTGGGGCCAACGTCCTGACTTTC
>NA|many|TRBJ2-6|TRBV30
CAWRDHRSGANVLTF
TGTGCCTGGAGAGACCACAGGTCTGGGGCCAACGTCCTGACTTTC
>NA|NA|TRBJ2-5|TRBV10-3
CAISAGNLETQYF
TGTGCCATCAGTGCAGGGAATTTAGAGACCCAGTACTTC
>NA|NA|TRBJ2-6|TRBV9
CASSDRGFSGANVLTF
TGTGCCAGCAGTGACCGAGGCTTCTCTGGGGCCAACGTCCTGACTTTC
>TRBD1|few|TRBJ2-3|TRBV5-4
CASSWGQTGTDTQYF
TGTGCCAGCAGCTGGGGACAGACGGGCACAGATACGCAGTATTTT
>TRBD1|NA|TRBJ1-6|TRBV14
CASSGIRGRSPLHF
TGTGCCAGCAGCGGGATCAGGGGGCGGTCACCCCTCCACTTT
>NA|few|TRBJ1-2|TRBV20-1
CSALDDYGYTF
TGCAGTGCTCTGGACGACTATGGCTACACCTTC
>NA|few|TRBJ1-2|TRBV9
CASSVIQGSDGYTF
TGTGCCAGCAGCGTAATCCAGGGTTCAGATGGCTACACCTTC